This T cell receptor (beta chain) is from a study of cytomegalovirus exposure and HLA in healthy donors (TCRdb year 2017). In the study overall: An earlier analysis of about 560 of the donors reported 276 Gb of sequence data and some 110 million unique TCR beta sequences obtained from approximately 180 million T cells. Approximately 300 gigabases of sequencing data and 70 million to 95 million unique TCR sequences made up an early release that covered 640 HLA-typed donors. The genetic ancestry cluster associated with self-reported Caucasian donors included 70% to 85% of the roughly 410 genotyped donors. The study was designed to test whether signatures of past pathogen exposure could be identified by cataloging public T cell receptors. The T cell repertoires of some 700 subjects were profiled by immunosequencing and related to cytomegalovirus serostatus. A separate validation cohort of 100 to 150 different subjects was used in addition to the roughly 640-subject first cohort. The study combined high-throughput TCR immunosequencing, statistical association of individual TCRs with disease status, and machine learning to predict cytomegalovirus infection status. To study patterns of TCR occurrence, a later analysis re-analyzed previously published TCR beta repertoires from 666 donors and added high-resolution HLA genotyping. The later analysis used no new phenotypic data to find candidate immune exposures, relying instead on TCR beta sequences and their occurrence across donors. An earlier analysis of roughly 600 of the donors used high-throughput TCR beta sequencing to judge whether each TCR beta V gene segment behaved as functional or pseudogenic. Donor age, sex, ethnicity and CMV serostatus were compiled together with the repertoire data. In a later genetic analysis, genome-wide SNP genotypes for about 55% of the 666 donors were used, and that subset was treated as a discovery cohort. All discovery cohort repertoires had been generated on a single sequencing platform. Both class I and class II loci were covered by HLA typing, at four-digit resolution. Typing coverage differed by locus: A, B, C, DRB1 and DQB1 were typed in about 620-640 donors, DQA1 in 500 to 550, DPA1 in 600 to 610, and DPB1 in 472. Roughly five DR-DQ haplotypes were handled as single units for association and clustering because linkage in the cohort was strong. On average, roughly 200,000 unique TCR beta nucleotide sequences were sequenced per donor among a few hundred genotyped donors of the cohort, with about 19% of those sequences being non-productive. Findings and caveats that apply to the study as a whole: In a later genetic analysis, a missense DCLRE1C variant was associated with V-gene and J-gene trimming of TCR beta chains, and the association was replicated in an independent cohort. A later analysis associated about 17,000 TCR beta sequences with specific HLA alleles at a false discovery rate of 0.05. In an earlier analysis of about 600 of the donors, most TCR beta V segments appeared in productive rearrangements about 87% or about 30% of the time, broadly matching IMGT annotations. Correlated functional status among segregating V segments might reflect linkage disequilibrium, but an unknown experimental factor could not be ruled out. The cohort was sequenced for TCR beta chains only, and without alpha or paired-chain data the features that could be detected were limited. A later analysis found that HLA-associated TCR beta chains were more clonally expanded and had lower generation probabilities than equally common non-associated chains. CMV serostatus was the only immune exposure information available for the cohort. A total of about 180 TCR beta chains were listed by the study as associated with cytomegalovirus. A further reported finding was that TCR beta sequences accurately predicted the HLA-A and HLA-B alleles for most subjects in the first cohort. Some 15 rarely observed V segments, including chromosome 9 orphons, were excluded from the earlier analysis of some 590 of the donors because counts were too low. The 87-base-pair reads could not distinguish some IMGT-functional V segments, including TRBV6-2 and TRBV6-3, so those segments were excluded. Most TCR sequences were seen in very few donors, while some public TCRs were found in many individuals. Assigning TCR associations to individual alleles was difficult when HLA alleles, especially DR and DQ, strongly co-occurred. According to a later analysis, TCR association rates differed among HLA loci, with DRB1 alleles showing the most associated TCRs and HLA-C alleles showing the fewest. A later genetic analysis reported fewer N-insertions in productive TCRs among donors in an Asian-associated ancestry cluster than the approximately 700-donor mean. Most CMV-associated TCR beta chains appeared to be HLA-restricted in a later analysis, and the HLA associations seemed to be driven largely by CMV exposure. The sequencing pipeline was judged likely to have produced a cluster of highly shared sequence variants as a technical artifact. In a later analysis, several top co-occurrence clusters were reported to appear linked to parvovirus B19, influenza, CMV and Epstein-Barr virus. The classifier was reported to diagnose cytomegalovirus status with high specificity and sensitivity in both the original cohort and the validation cohort. It was suggested by the authors that the approach could potentially be generalized to other disease states and immunological phenotypes. HLA typing was unavailable for some donors at each locus, so association tests used only the typed subset. Three of the identified cytomegalovirus-associated TCR beta chains were confirmed in vitro to be specific for cytomegalovirus antigens. Sequencing depth was assumed to be roughly uniform across donors in the presence/absence analyses, though that assumption may not hold.

In total, roughly 670 healthy bone marrow donors made up the cohort. At the time of sampling, all cohort members were nominally healthy, though unrecorded immune exposures were likely present. The donor was CMV seronegative and was included in the group of hundreds of seronegative cohort members. A peripheral blood sample was provided by each donor, and peripheral blood mononuclear cells were used for TCR beta sequencing. The Qiagen DNeasy Blood Extraction Kit was used to extract genomic DNA from the blood cell samples. The receptor library was made with the immunoSEQ multiplex PCR assay. The multiplex PCR relied on a mix of 60 forward primers for TCR Vbeta segments and 13 reverse primers for TCR Jbeta segments. The CDR3 region of rearranged TCR beta genes was amplified from genomic DNA by a multiplex PCR assay. On the Illumina HiSeq System, the amplified TCR beta libraries were sequenced as 87-base-pair reads. On the study's bioinformatics: In a later analysis, some 80 million unique TCR beta chains were counted across the roughly 610 repertoires, and roughly 11 million of these chains were shared by at least two donors. Raw reads were error-corrected and collapsed into unique sequences with a nearest-neighbor algorithm that merged closely related sequences to remove PCR and sequencing errors. V, D and J gene segments were assigned by aligning CDR3 sequences to IMGT reference sequences. For a sequence to be retained, a match of at least six nucleotides was required to both a V gene segment and a J gene segment. A rearrangement was called productive if the CDR3 had no stop codons and remained in frame with V and J, and every other rearrangement was called non-productive. Following IMGT convention, CDR3 was defined as the stretch from the second conserved V-encoded cysteine up to the conserved J-encoded phenylalanine. The earlier analysis of about 610 of the donors excluded sequences that lacked an unambiguous match to a single V gene segment. In an earlier analysis of several hundred of the donors, V segments were called functional above 56.7% productive rearrangements and were called segregating when the between-donor standard deviation exceeded 5%. A statistical classification framework was developed to diagnose cytomegalovirus status using the catalog of TCR beta chain sequences. In a later analysis, V and J genes were assigned by comparing TCR nucleotide sequences against IMGT/GENE-DB human TR gene sequences. Using the TCRdist pipeline, a later analysis assigned CDR3 sequences along with most-parsimonious VDJ recombination scenarios. In a later analysis, each TCR beta chain was defined by its CDR3 amino acid sequence together with its V-gene family, and reads lacking a unique V-gene family were excluded. As a way to deal with suspected cross-contamination and a sequencing artifact, a later analysis dropped nearly 600 nucleotide sequences that were highly shared and had low generation probability. A later analysis calculated a clonal expansion index for each public chain from normalized within-repertoire ranks of inferred template counts. Generation probabilities in a later analysis came from a VDJ recombination model fitted to out-of-frame rearrangements, and those results were checked against IGoR. In a later analysis, hypergeometric tests were used to score TCR-TCR, TCR-HLA and TCR-CMV co-occurrence, with a repertoire-size bias correction applied to TCR pairs. In a later analysis, false discovery rates were estimated by permuting HLA or CMV assignments 20 times. In a later analysis, co-occurring TCRs were grouped using DBSCAN, with TCRdist sequence similarity added in when clustering inside HLA-allele-positive subsets. For co-occurrence clustering, repertoires with fewer than 30,000 or more than 120,000 public chains were excluded, along with 5 or 6 repertoires with anomalous nucleotide sharing. The immuneACCESS repertoire file appears here via TCRdb, limited to in-frame rearrangements. These files lack a portion of the clones; in checked studies, under half of the deficit traces to unresolved V genes, and the cause of the others is not known. V and J calls and clone size are given by that table; D and trimming were obtained from the DNA. This sample lists about 220,000 clones; about 77% were detected once. Less than 2% of the sample goes to the ten largest clones.

With regard to this clone: The antigen it binds to is not known. Nothing much larger sits one base from this clone, and base qualities are not available.

Trimming costs V 7 bases and J 5 bases, and their ends lie 14 bases apart. Counted from cysteine to phenylalanine, this CDR3 has 13 amino acids. The kept DNA is CDR3 alone, 39 bases in frame from the first base. Reading the germline V gene (reference sequence) gives CDR1 MNHEY and CDR2 SMNVEV. Rearrangement joined TRBV27 to TRBJ1-1; a tentative D match to TRBD1 spans 5 bases. The sequence was obtained from a woman aged 25 to 45 in good health and CMV-seronegative. The sample taken for sequencing was PBMCs. CDR3 region: CASIGLGGTEAFF. Read as DNA, the sequence is TGTGCCAGCATAGGGCTGGGGGGAACTGAAGCTTTCTTT.